One and the same sample provided the 20 T cell receptor beta chains below, sequenced in a study of cytotoxic CD8 clonotypes in ibrutinib-treated CLL. Clones were sequenced by immunoSEQ multiplex PCR, and TCRdb holds only the in-frame ones, with some missing. The data contain under 35,000 clones, approximately 68% of them singletons. Source: PBMCs, taken after 24 months of ibrutinib treatment. The receptors originated from a human donor with chronic lymphocytic leukemia.

The V call is TRBV13, the J call TRBJ2-5, with 10 bases lining up with TRBD1. There are 17 residues in the CDR3. V dropped 4 bases and J dropped 3; count of bases not matched to a gene: 11. Germline CDR1 and CDR2: PRHDT and FYEKMQ (reference sequence). The CDR3 is CASSSQEPGTGEETQYF. CDR3 DNA sequence: TGTGCCAGCAGCTCCCAGGAGCCGGGGACAGGGGAAGAGACCCAGTACTTC.

The V call is TRBV7-6, the J call TRBJ2-3, with unresolved D. V shed 5 bases and J shed 2 bases, with 11 bases lying between them. Germline V gene data show CDR1 as SGHVS and CDR2 as FNYEAQ. The CDR3 contains 14 residues. CDR3 amino acids: CASSTTPPTDTQYF. CDR3 bases: TGTGCCAGCAGCACGACTCCTCCCACAGATACGCAGTATTTT.

This clone appeared once. The chain carries TRBV10-3 and TRBJ2-3; weak D call: TRBD2 (7 bases). V lost 4 bases, J lost 6 bases, and 14 bases lay in between. The CDR3 loop spans 14 amino acids. Germline CDR1 is ENHRY and CDR2 is SYGVKD. The CDR3 reads CAISAVGGADTQYF. CDR3 bases: TGTGCCATCAGTGCAGTGGGGGGGGCCGATACGCAGTATTTT.

The chain has TRBV28 and TRBJ1-2; D not certain. This CDR3 region has 13 residues. Between the trimmed V and J ends, which lost 3 bases and 8 bases, there was a span of 13 bases. In germline, CDR1 is MDHEN, CDR2 SYDVKM. Here the CDR3 reads CASSFESLQGYTF. For the CDR3, the DNA is TGTGCCAGCAGTTTTGAGAGTCTCCAAGGCTACACCTTC.

This clone was recorded a few times. V and J are TRBV6-5 and TRBJ1-1; D is undetermined. The V gene lost 2 bases and the J gene lost 3 bases, with 7 bases spanning the gap. Germline CDR1 and CDR2: MNHEY and SVGAGI. The CDR3 totals 13 residues. The chain's CDR3 is CASSYNRYTEAFF. CDR3 in DNA: TGTGCCAGCAGTTACAACAGATACACTGAAGCTTTCTTT.

This clone was recorded many times. The CDR3 loop is CASSPFRTDTQYF. The CDR3 nucleotides read TGTGCCAGCAGTCCCTTTCGCACAGATACGCAGTATTTT. The chain has TRBV27 and TRBJ2-3; the D is unclear. Trimming took 5 bases from V and 1 from J, leaving 7 bases between them. CDR3 length: 13 residues. In germline, CDR1 is MNHEY, CDR2 SMNVEV (reference sequence).

This clone came up a few times. The V and J genes are TRBV28 and TRBJ1-6; the D gene is possibly TRBD1 (6 bases). V gave up 1 base and J gave up 3 bases, with 13 bases separating them. The CDR3 is 17 amino acids. Germline V lookup: CDR1 MDHEN, CDR2 SYDVKM. In DNA form, the CDR3 reads TGTGCCAGCAGTTTATTCCAGGGGTTGGGCTATAATTCACCCCTCCACTTT. It specifies CASSLFQGLGYNSPLHF.

The chain joins TRBV2 to TRBJ2-5; TRBD2 agrees at 8 bases. The CDR3 has 15 amino acids. Germline V gene sequence: CDR1 SNHLY, CDR2 FYNNEI. V trimming: 6 bases; J trimming: 1 base; junction bases outside the gene matches: 7. The CDR3 nucleotides are TGTGCCAGCAGCCCTGAGCGGGGGCCCCAAGAGACCCAGTACTTC. Its protein product is CASSPERGPQETQYF.

The V gene is TRBV5-1, the J gene TRBJ1-2; D might be TRBD1 (5 bases). Trimming removed 2 bases at V and 1 base at J, with 21 bases between. CDR3 length equals 18 residues. Looked up from germline, CDR1 is SGHRS and CDR2 is YFSETQ. The CDR3 DNA reads TGCGCCAGCAGCTTACAGGTTACCCCAGGGCGTTTTAACTATGGCTACACCTTC. Its protein is CASSLQVTPGRFNYGYTF.

This clone was picked up a small number of times. The V call is TRBV30, the J call TRBJ1-2; D not certain. Germline V CDR1 and CDR2: GTSNPN, SVGIG (reference sequence). The V gene lost 6 bases and the J gene lost 6 bases, with 17 bases spanning the gap. There are 13 residues in the CDR3. In nucleotides, the CDR3 is TGTGCCTGCCAATATGAAGGGCAGAATGGCTACACCTTC. Translated, it gives CACQYEGQNGYTF.

This clone was detected only once. The gene calls are TRBV12-5 and TRBJ2-3; 8 bases line up with TRBD1. Trimming at V came to 6 bases and at J to 6 bases, leaving 2 bases not matched to a gene. The CDR3 totals 12 residues. CDR1 LGHNT and CDR2 FRNRAP come from the germline V gene. The CDR3 coding sequence is TGTGCTAGTGGGCAGGGGGCTGATACGCAGTATTTT. Its translation: CASGQGADTQYF.

The rearrangement joins TRBV5-1 to TRBJ1-2; 8 positions agree with TRBD1. Germline V gives CDR1 SGHRS, CDR2 YFSETQ. The ends lost 4 bases at V and 8 bases at J; junction bases unmatched: 10. The CDR3 has 14 amino acids. The CDR3 DNA reads as TGCGCCAGCAGCCCAGAGACAGGGGCGGGCGGCTACACCTTC. This codes for CASSPETGAGGYTF.

This sequence joins TRBV11-2 and TRBJ2-1; D not certain. V was cut by 4 bases and J by 14 bases, with 12 bases left in between. This CDR3 is 11 amino acids long. Germline CDR1 reads SGHAT; CDR2 reads FQNNGV. For the CDR3, the DNA is TGTGCCAGCAGCTCGATAGAACGTAAGTTCTTC. Translated: CASSSIERKFF.

This sequence joins TRBV2 and TRBJ1-5; D is possibly TRBD1 (5 bases). V lost 2 bases and J 5 bases, leaving 13 bases between the germline ends. Germline CDR1 reads SNHLY; CDR2 reads FYNNEI. This CDR3 is 15 amino acids long. CDR3 bases: TGTGCCAGCAGTGAATTGGGGCGAACGTATCAGCCCCAGCATTTT. Its translation is CASSELGRTYQPQHF.

This chain joins TRBV29-1 and TRBJ2-7; D is perhaps TRBD2 (6 bases). The V end lost 7 bases, the J end lost 3 bases, and 13 bases lay between the germline ends. Germline V gene lookup returns CDR1 SQVTM and CDR2 ANQGSEA. This CDR3 region has 12 residues. The CDR3 region has the DNA TGCAGCGCCATGACTAGTATCTACGAGCAGTACTTC. Its translation is CSAMTSIYEQYF.

The rearrangement joins TRBV5-1 to TRBJ2-5; TRBD2 might be the D (5 bases). Germline CDR1 and CDR2: SGHRS and YFSETQ. The V and J ends lost 2 bases and 5 bases respectively, with 7 bases between them. This CDR3 has 12 amino acids. The CDR3 DNA follows: TGCGCCAGCAGCTTACCGGGGGAGACCCAGTACTTC. This sequence encodes CASSLPGETQYF.

The chain combines TRBV6-5 with TRBJ1-6; no firm D call. The V end was cut by 2 bases, the J end by 7 bases, with 15 bases between. CDR3 length: 16 amino acids. The germline gives CDR1 MNHEY, CDR2 SVGAGI. This chain's CDR3 is CASSYARVAGNSPLHF. CDR3 nucleotides: TGTGCCAGCAGTTACGCTAGGGTCGCGGGGAATTCACCCCTCCACTTT.

V usage is TRBV5-5 and J usage is TRBJ1-5; 7 positions match TRBD1. This CDR3 is built from 18 residues. The J segment lost 6 bases and the V segment lost 3 bases, leaving 18 bases of the junction unmatched. In germline, CDR1 is SGHKS, CDR2 YYEKEE (reference sequence). The CDR3 sequence is CASSSSSARRQGTQPQHF. DNA for the CDR3: TGTGCCAGCAGCTCCTCCTCCGCGCGGAGACAGGGAACTCAGCCCCAGCATTTT.

The rearrangement links TRBV28 to TRBJ1-5, with TRBD1 as a possible D gene (6 bases). The CDR3 loop spans 11 amino acids. Trimming shortened V by 8 bases and J by 7 bases, and 9 bases separated the two germline ends. CDR1 MDHEN and CDR2 SYDVKM come from the germline V gene. CDR3 DNA sequence: TGTGCCAGCCGGGGGGCACAGCCCCAGCATTTT. Translating gives CASRGAQPQHF.

The chain carries TRBV30 and TRBJ1-1; the D gene is possibly TRBD1 (5 bases). The CDR3 length is 16 residues. Per the germline V gene, CDR1 is GTSNPN and CDR2 is SVGIG (reference sequence). With 5 bases removed from V and 1 base from J, the gap between germline ends came to 20 bases. The CDR3 bases are TGTGCCTGGGGCCGCCGGGGGGGGTTATCGAACACTGAAGCTTTCTTT. This translates into CAWGRRGGLSNTEAFF. The whole variable domain, filled in from reference TRBV30 and TRBJ1-1, reads SQTIHQWPATLVQPVGSPLSLECTVEGTSNPNLYWYRQAAGRGLQLLFYSVGIGQISSEVPQNLSASRPQDRQFILSSKKLLLSDSGFYLCAWGRRGGLSNTEAFFGQGTRLTVV.